This passage covers 21 T cell receptor beta chains from one sample sequenced in a study of T-cell reconstitution after alpha-beta-depleted transplantation in children. The authors prepared the TCRbeta library with unique molecular identifiers. TCRdb independently ran MiXCR on the PCR reads; one entry per CDR3 protein. The sample records some 200,000 distinct CDR3 sequences, 5.5% to 7% being singletons. Sample: PBMCs, taken before TCRalphabeta/CD19-depleted stem cell transplant. These receptors originate from a boy aged 2-15 years with acute lymphoblastic leukemia, due to receive a stem cell transplant.

The chain couples TRBV5-5 to TRBJ2-7; D perhaps matches TRBD1 (6 bases). V was trimmed by 0 bases and J by 3 bases, leaving 13 bases between them. Germline V gives CDR1 SGHKS, CDR2 YYEKEE (reference sequence). The CDR3 extends over 15 amino acids. The CDR3 region is CASSLARGSLYEQYF. The CDR3 DNA sequence: TGTGCCAGCAGCTTGGCCAGGGGATCCCTCTACGAGCAGTACTTC.

At least ten counts were recorded for this clonotype. J is TRBJ2-1 and V is TRBV4-3; perhaps TRBD2 as D (5 bases). The CDR3 extends over 13 amino acids. V was shortened by 3 bases and J by 4 bases, with 7 bases between the two germline ends. Germline CDR1 LGHNA, CDR2 YSLEER. The CDR3 here is CASSQAGYNEQFF. The CDR3 DNA reads as TGCGCCAGCAGCCAGGCGGGTTACAATGAGCAGTTCTTC.

At least ten counts were recorded for this clonotype. The chain uses TRBV6-2 or TRBV6-3 and TRBJ2-1; D remains unclear. This CDR3 contains 15 residues. The germline V gene has CDR1 MNHEY and CDR2 SVGEGT. V lost 6 bases to trimming and J lost 2 bases, with 14 bases between them. CDR3 amino acids: CASSYAEKPYNEQFF. CDR3 nucleotides: TGTGCCAGCAGCTACGCCGAGAAACCCTACAATGAGCAGTTCTTC.

The chain employs TRBV3-1 and TRBJ1-6, with TRBD1 matching 9 bases. V was pared by 4 bases and J by 7 bases, with 5 bases of the junction left unmatched. CDR1 and CDR2 (germline): LGHDT, YNNKEL (reference sequence). The CDR3 sequence is 15 residues long. CDR3 coding DNA: TGTGCCAGCAGCCCGACCGGGACAGGGAATTCACCCCTCCACTTT. Its protein product is CASSPTGTGNSPLHF.

This clonotype was counted only a few times. The chain is built from TRBV27 and TRBJ2-1; D ambiguous. The CDR3 is made up of 13 amino acids. Germline CDR1 reads MNHEY; CDR2 reads SMNVEV (reference sequence). V lost 5 bases and J lost 6, with 11 bases in between. The CDR3 nucleotides are TGTGCCAGCAGTCCCCACGGGCCCAATGAGCAGTTCTTC. This gives the protein CASSPHGPNEQFF.

Comment on this clonotype: A much larger clonotype is one base distant, so this may be a read error. The conserved final phenylalanine or tryptophan is absent from the CDR3, which likely points to a read error. The V and J genes are TRBV4-2 and TRBJ1-3; the match to TRBD1 covers 9 bases. Unmatched junction bases numbered 8, after V lost 7 bases and J lost 4 bases. Germline V gives CDR1 LGHNA, CDR2 YNFKEQ. This CDR3 region has 15 residues. The CDR3 sequence is CASKIQGAAGNTIYC. The CDR3 DNA sequence: TGTGCCAGCAAAATACAGGGGGCAGCCGGAAACACCATATATTGT.

This clonotype occurred many times. The rearrangement uses TRBV5-8 and TRBJ1-2, with a tentative D call TRBD1 (6 bases). CDR1 is SGHTS and CDR2 is YDEGEE in the germline V gene. CDR3 length: 14 amino acids. Trimming cost V 0 bases and J 2 bases, with 8 bases left between them. CDR3 sequence reads: CASSLAGANYGYTF. DNA of the CDR3: TGTGCCAGCAGCTTGGCAGGGGCCAACTATGGCTACACCTTC. The whole variable domain, filled in from reference TRBV5-8 and TRBJ1-2, reads EAGVTQSPTHLIKTRGQQATLRCSPISGHTSVYWYQQALGLGLQFLLWYDEGEERNRGNFPPRFSGRQFPNYSSELNVNALELEDSALYLCASSLAGANYGYTFGSGTRLTVV.

This clonotype was counted between two and nine times. The chain has TRBV7-2 and TRBJ1-1; the D gene is possibly TRBD1 (5 bases). The germline V and J ends were trimmed by 2 bases and 0 bases, with 10 bases remaining between them. Germline V gene data show CDR1 as SGHTA and CDR2 as FQGNSA. The CDR3 is made up of 15 amino acids. Here the CDR3 DNA reads TGTGCCAGCAGCTTATTGGGGACCCTGAACACTGAAGCTTTCTTT. Protein product: CASSLLGTLNTEAFF.

The chain recombines TRBV7-9 with TRBJ2-7, with D possibly matching TRBD2 (7 bases). Germline V gene lookup returns CDR1 SEHNR and CDR2 FQNEAQ (reference sequence). CDR3 length equals 14 residues. V lost 0 bases to trimming and J lost 5 bases, with 11 bases between them. For the CDR3, the DNA is TGTGCCAGCAGCTTAGCCGGGGGGCCCCACGAGCAGTACTTC. It specifies CASSLAGGPHEQYF. The full variable domain, in which reference TRBV7-9 and TRBJ2-7 provide the parts outside the CDR3, is DTGVSQNPRHKITKRGQNVTFRCDPISEHNRLYWYRQTLGQGPEFLTYFQNEAQLEKSRLLSDRFSAERPKGSFSTLEIQRTEQGDSAMYLCASSLAGGPHEQYFGPGTRLTVT.

A few counts support this clonotype. CDR3 region: CATSRDLGLAGSGANVLTF. CDR3 coding DNA: TGTGCCACCAGCAGAGACCTGGGGCTAGCGGGGTCTGGGGCCAACGTCCTGACTTTC. The J gene is TRBJ2-6, the V gene TRBV15; 9 bases agree with TRBD2. Trimming removed 0 bases from V and 1 base from J; junction bases left unmatched: 7. CDR3 length equals 19 residues. The germline V gene has CDR1 LNHNV and CDR2 YYDKDF (reference sequence).

This clonotype was observed a handful of times. The chain couples TRBV11-2 to TRBJ2-5, with a tentative D call TRBD2 (5 bases). Germline-derived CDR1 and CDR2 are SGHAT and FQNNGV. The ends were cut back, 5 bases at V and 5 bases at J, with 30 bases in the middle. The CDR3 consists of 19 residues. In DNA, the CDR3 is TGTGCCAGCAGCCCGAGTGAGGGCGGAGGACCAAGGTGGTGGGAGACCCAGTACTTC. This translates into CASSPSEGGGPRWWETQYF.

Comments on this clonotype: Given a much more abundant clone one base away, this may be a read error. The gene calls are TRBV7-9 and TRBJ2-3; 8 positions agree with TRBD1. CDR3 length: 15 residues. CDR1 and CDR2 (germline): SEHNR, FQNEAQ (reference sequence). The CDR3 protein is CASTLGQGYTDTKYF. CDR3 sequence (DNA): TGTGCCAGCACCCTCGGACAGGGCTACACAGATACGAAGTATTTT.

This clonotype appeared many times. This chain connects TRBV7-2 to TRBJ2-1; D tentatively reads TRBD1 or TRBD2 (6 bases each). The length of the CDR3 is 15 residues. The germline V gene has CDR1 SGHTA and CDR2 FQGNSA. This CDR3 is CVEQVTGAVYNEQFF. Here the CDR3 DNA reads TGTGTCGAGCAGGTCACGGGGGCAGTGTACAATGAGCAGTTCTTC.

This clonotype was detected ten times or more. The chain carries TRBV3-1 and TRBJ2-3; D unresolved. Germline lookup yields CDR1 LGHDT and CDR2 YNNKEL (reference sequence). The CDR3 is 13 residues long. Trimming pared 2 bases from V and 3 bases from J, leaving 6 bases between. CDR3 protein: CASSQRQTDTQYF. For the CDR3, the DNA is TGTGCCAGCAGCCAAAGGCAGACAGATACGCAGTATTTT.

At least ten counts were recorded for this clonotype. V gene TRBV5-1 combines with J gene TRBJ1-1; 7 bases are shared with TRBD1. The length of the CDR3 is 15 residues. Germline V gene data show CDR1 as SGHRS and CDR2 as YFSETQ. Germline trimming cut 0 bases from V and 5 bases from J; bases unmatched to any gene: 7. DNA of the CDR3: TGCGCCAGCAGCTTGGGACAGGGAAGGAATACTGAAGCTTTCTTT. This codes for CASSLGQGRNTEAFF.

In its sample, this clonotype was seen many times. The chain carries TRBV10-3 and TRBJ2-1; 8 nucleotides match TRBD1. Germline CDR1 is ENHRY and CDR2 is SYGVKD. V shed 10 bases and J 6 bases; nucleotides not matched to a gene: 8. The CDR3 length is 13 residues. DNA of the CDR3: TGTGCCAGCACAGGGGGTTTACCCAATGAGCAGTTCTTC. It encodes CASTGGLPNEQFF.

This chain connects TRBV30 to TRBJ2-7; tentative D call: TRBD1 (5 bases). Trimming took off 0 bases at V and 0 bases at J, with 21 bases between the two ends. CDR1 and CDR2 from the germline V gene are GTSNPN and SVGIG (reference sequence). The CDR3 totals 18 residues. DNA for the CDR3: TGTGCCTGGAGTGTAGGGGTTCGAATCGAGAAAAGCTCCTACGAGCAGTACTTC. Translating it yields CAWSVGVRIEKSSYEQYF.

This clonotype has a count of ten or more. The CDR3 DNA reads TGTGCCAGCGGGTATCTTGAAAAACTGTTTTTT. This gives the protein CASGYLEKLFF. This chain links TRBV6-6 with TRBJ1-4; no clear D gene. V was clipped by 8 bases and J by 7 bases, with 8 bases between them. CDR1 is MNHNY and CDR2 is SVGAGI in the germline V gene (reference sequence). The length of the CDR3 is 11 residues.

In this sample, this clonotype turned up many times. The chain links TRBV7-6 to TRBJ2-7, with D unclear. V shed 5 bases and J shed 0 bases, with 8 bases lying between them. The germline CDR1 and CDR2 sequences are SGHVS and FNYEAQ. The CDR3 is 13 amino acids. DNA for the CDR3: TGTGCCAGCAGCCCTGACGGCTCCTACGAGCAGTACTTC. Its protein is CASSPDGSYEQYF.

The V gene is TRBV4-2, the J gene TRBJ1-4; D ambiguous. This CDR3 is built from 13 residues. V shed 7 bases and J shed 6 bases, with 12 bases lying between them. Germline CDR1 LGHNA, CDR2 YNFKEQ. The CDR3 spells CASTGGFDEKLFF. The CDR3 nucleotides read TGTGCCAGCACCGGAGGTTTTGATGAAAAACTGTTTTTT.

This clonotype has only a few counts. The rearrangement uses TRBV6-2 or TRBV6-3 and TRBJ1-5; TRBD1 aligns across 9 bases. The junction had 13 bases not matched to a gene; V was cut back by 5 bases and J by 11 bases. The CDR3 spans 15 residues. From germline, CDR1 is MNHEY and CDR2 SVGEGT. Written as DNA, the CDR3 is TGTGCCAGCAGTCGGGACAGGGCCCCCCCTAGGGCCCAGCATTTT. As protein: CASSRDRAPPRAQHF.